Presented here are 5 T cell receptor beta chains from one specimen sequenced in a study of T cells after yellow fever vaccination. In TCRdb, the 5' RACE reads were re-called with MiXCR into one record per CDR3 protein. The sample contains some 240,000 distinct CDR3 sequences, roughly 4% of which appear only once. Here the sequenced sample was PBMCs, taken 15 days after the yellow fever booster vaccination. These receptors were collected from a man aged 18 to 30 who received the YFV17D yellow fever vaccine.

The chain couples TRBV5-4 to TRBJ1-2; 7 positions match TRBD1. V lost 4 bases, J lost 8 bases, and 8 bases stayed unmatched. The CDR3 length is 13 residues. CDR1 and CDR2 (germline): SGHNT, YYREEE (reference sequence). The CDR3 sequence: CASSLQTGRGYTF. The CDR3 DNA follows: TGTGCCAGCAGCCTACAGACAGGGCGAGGCTACACCTTC.

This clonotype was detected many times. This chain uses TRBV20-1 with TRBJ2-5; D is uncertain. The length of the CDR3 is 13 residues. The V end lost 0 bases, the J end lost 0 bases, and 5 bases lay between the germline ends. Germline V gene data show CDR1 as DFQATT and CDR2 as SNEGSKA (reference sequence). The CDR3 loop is CSARDDYQETQYF. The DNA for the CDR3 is TGCAGTGCTAGAGACGACTACCAAGAGACCCAGTACTTC.

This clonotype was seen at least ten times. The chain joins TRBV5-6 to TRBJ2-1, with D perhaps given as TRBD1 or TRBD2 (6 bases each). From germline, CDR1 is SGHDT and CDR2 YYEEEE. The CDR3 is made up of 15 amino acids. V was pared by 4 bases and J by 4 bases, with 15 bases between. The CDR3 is CASSRGTSSYNEQFF. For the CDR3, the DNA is TGTGCCAGCAGCCGCGGGACATCCTCGTACAATGAGCAGTTCTTC.

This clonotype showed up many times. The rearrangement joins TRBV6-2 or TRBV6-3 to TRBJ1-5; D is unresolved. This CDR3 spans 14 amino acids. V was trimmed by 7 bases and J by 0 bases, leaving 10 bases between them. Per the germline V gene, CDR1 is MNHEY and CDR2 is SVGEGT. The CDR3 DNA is TGTGCCAGCAAGTCCGGTTATAGCAATCAGCCCCAGCATTTT. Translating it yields CASKSGYSNQPQHF.

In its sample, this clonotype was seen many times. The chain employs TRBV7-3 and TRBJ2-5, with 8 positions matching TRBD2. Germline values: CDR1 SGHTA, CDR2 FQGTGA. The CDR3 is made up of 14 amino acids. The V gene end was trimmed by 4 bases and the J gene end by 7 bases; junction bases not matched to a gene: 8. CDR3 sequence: CASSYGGDSVTQYF. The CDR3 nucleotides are TGTGCCAGCAGCTACGGGGGGGACTCGGTGACCCAGTACTTC. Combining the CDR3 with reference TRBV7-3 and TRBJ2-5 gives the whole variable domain GAGVSQTPSNKVTEKGKYVELRCDPISGHTALYWYRQSLGQGPEFLIYFQGTGAADDSGLPNDRFFAVRPEGSVSTLKIQRTERGDSAVYLCASSYGGDSVTQYFGPGTRLLVL.